This entry lists 27 T cell receptor beta chains sequenced from one sample in a study of cytomegalovirus exposure and HLA in healthy donors. PCR employed 60 Vbeta and 13 Jbeta primers. The method was immunoSEQ multiplex PCR; TCRdb's version includes in-frame clones alone and lacks a portion of them. The sample includes 150,000 or so clones, 70% to 80% of them seen just once. Sequenced material: PBMCs. The receptors shown here come from a female donor in good health and CMV-seronegative.

The chain is built from TRBV18 and TRBJ1-1; the match to TRBD1 covers 7 bases. In germline, CDR1 is KGHSH, CDR2 LQKENI. The CDR3 is 15 amino acids. The V and J ends lost 4 bases and 0 bases, in that order; junction bases with no gene match: 5. As DNA, the CDR3 is TGTGCCAGCTCACATGGACAGGAGATGAACACTGAAGCTTTCTTT. As protein: CASSHGQEMNTEAFF.

The chain uses TRBV10-3 and TRBJ1-2, with D unclear. The V gene's germline CDR1 is ENHRY and CDR2 SYGVKD. V was pared by 3 bases and J by 3 bases, with 14 bases between. The CDR3 is 15 amino acids. CDR3 loop: CAISEWNAGDYGYTF. CDR3 nucleotide sequence: TGTGCCATCAGTGAATGGAACGCCGGAGACTATGGCTACACCTTC.

This clone has just a few counts. The chain uses TRBV5-1 and TRBJ1-4; D might be TRBD1 (6 bases). Germline CDR1 and CDR2: SGHRS and YFSETQ. The CDR3 runs to 14 residues. Trimming took off 1 base at V and 4 bases at J, with 8 bases between the two ends. Here the CDR3 reads CASSLRQDNEKLFF. In nucleotides, the CDR3 is TGCGCCAGCAGCTTGAGACAGGATAATGAAAAACTGTTTTTT.

The chain is built from TRBV30 and TRBJ1-5; D is perhaps TRBD1 (6 bases). Trimming pared 5 bases from V and 3 bases from J, leaving 11 bases between. This CDR3 comprises 13 residues. The V gene's germline CDR1 is GTSNPN and CDR2 SVGIG (reference sequence). CDR3 in DNA: TGTGCCTGGGCGGGGGACACCAATCAGCCCCAGCATTTT. Its protein product is CAWAGDTNQPQHF.

The chain carries TRBV30 and TRBJ2-1, with TRBD1 matching 7 bases. The germline V gene encodes CDR1 GTSNPN and CDR2 SVGIG (reference sequence). The length of the CDR3 is 14 residues. CDR3 sequence: CVLRTGGFYNEQFF. The CDR3 region has the DNA TGTGTTCTTCGGACAGGCGGATTCTACAATGAGCAGTTCTTC.

The gene calls are TRBV28 and TRBJ1-2, with a possible D match to TRBD1 (5 bases). CDR1 and CDR2 from the germline V gene are MDHEN and SYDVKM. This CDR3 is 16 amino acids long. The V end lost 3 bases, the J end lost 5 bases, and 19 bases lay between the germline ends. For the CDR3, the DNA is TGTGCCAGCAGTTTGTCAATCACAGGTGTTGAGTATGGCTACACCTTC. Amino acids: CASSLSITGVEYGYTF.

The chain couples TRBV5-1 to TRBJ2-5; 7 nucleotides align to TRBD2. With 5 bases clipped from V and 0 bases from J, the junction kept 10 bases outside the gene matches. The germline CDR1 and CDR2 sequences are SGHRS and YFSETQ. This CDR3 has 16 residues. In DNA form, the CDR3 reads TGCGCCAGCAGACAACCCGCACTAGCGAACCAAGAGACCCAGTACTTC. Residues: CASRQPALANQETQYF. Variable domain in full (rest from reference TRBV5-1 and TRBJ2-5): KAGVTQTPRYLIKTRGQQVTLSCSPISGHRSVSWYQQTPGQGLQFLFEYFSETQRNKGNFPGRFSGRQFSNSRSEMNVSTLELGDSALYLCASRQPALANQETQYFGPGTRLLVL.

CDR3 amino acids: CASSYRTRGCYEQYF. CDR3 sequence (DNA): TGTGCCAGCAGTTATCGGACAAGGGGATGTTACGAGCAGTACTTC. This sequence joins TRBV6-9 and TRBJ2-7; D is possibly TRBD1 (5 bases). The CDR3 contains 15 residues. Germline CDR1 reads MNHGY; CDR2 reads SVAAGI. V lost 2 bases and J lost 4, with 15 bases in between.

The chain is built from TRBV29-1 and TRBJ2-5, with 7 bases that match TRBD2. The J call may be in error: the DNA end matches TRBJ2-7 better. The CDR3 runs 16 residues. Germline CDR1 SQVTM, CDR2 ANQGSEA. The CDR3, as DNA: TGCAGCGCCGGGGAGGGCCGGGCCCCCATTGGAGGCGAGCAGTACTTC. As protein: CSAGEGRAPIGGEQYF.

The chain carries TRBV10-3 and TRBJ1-1, with a possible D match to TRBD1 (5 bases). Between the trimmed V and J ends, which lost 6 bases and 1 base, there was a span of 18 bases. Germline V CDR1 and CDR2: ENHRY, SYGVKD. CDR3 length equals 16 residues. CDR3 nucleotide sequence: TGTGCCATCAGGCCGAGTTCAAGGGGCCAGAACACTGAAGCTTTCTTT. Protein product: CAIRPSSRGQNTEAFF.

The gene calls are TRBV28 and TRBJ1-1; 9 bases line up with TRBD1. Germline trimming cut 5 bases from V and 5 bases from J; bases unmatched to any gene: 3. Germline CDR1 reads MDHEN; CDR2 reads SYDVKM. This CDR3 is 13 amino acids long. Here the CDR3 reads CASSDRGVTEAFF. The CDR3 nucleotides read TGTGCCAGCAGTGACAGGGGGGTGACTGAAGCTTTCTTT.

The genes are TRBV6-6 and TRBJ2-2; 9 positions match TRBD1. This CDR3 has 15 amino acids. Trimming took 5 bases from V and 6 from J; bases not matched to a gene: 7. CDR1 is MNHNY and CDR2 is SVGAGI in the germline V gene (reference sequence). Written as DNA, the CDR3 is TGTGCCAGCAGTCCTGAGACAGGGGGTCCCGGGGAGCTGTTTTTT. It yields the protein CASSPETGGPGELFF.

The chain is built from TRBV27 and TRBJ1-6, with D unclear. The V and J ends lost 6 bases and 6 bases respectively, with 21 bases between them. There are 17 residues in the CDR3. Germline CDR1 reads MNHEY; CDR2 reads SMNVEV (reference sequence). The CDR3 nucleotides read TGTGCCAGCAGATCGCGCCTGGTGACACCACTTAATTCACCCCTCCACTTT. Its protein product is CASRSRLVTPLNSPLHF.

In this sample, this clone turned up a few times. This sequence joins TRBV5-4 and TRBJ2-7, with a tentative D call TRBD1 (6 bases). V lost 4 bases and J lost 4, with 15 bases in between. CDR1 is SGHNT and CDR2 is YYREEE in the germline V gene (reference sequence). This CDR3 has 14 residues. DNA for the CDR3: TGTGCCAGCAGCCCGAGGACAGATAGGTACGAGCAGTACTTC. Amino acids: CASSPRTDRYEQYF.

The chain is built from TRBV19 and TRBJ1-2; D gene unclear. The V end lost 4 bases, the J end lost 3 bases, and 15 bases lay between the germline ends. This CDR3 has 15 amino acids. Germline assignment: CDR1 LNHDA and CDR2 SQIVND (reference sequence). The CDR3 reads CASSTGTAADYGYTF. The CDR3 region has the DNA TGTGCCAGTAGTACCGGTACGGCGGCTGACTATGGCTACACCTTC.

This chain joins TRBV6-1 and TRBJ1-3, with D perhaps TRBD1 (5 bases). The germline V gene encodes CDR1 MNHNS and CDR2 SASEGT. The ends were cut back, 4 bases at V and 6 bases at J, with 16 bases in the middle. The CDR3 consists of 15 residues. The CDR3, as DNA: TGTGCCAGCAGTGTGGGGCAGAAGACATTAAACACCATATATTTT. It specifies CASSVGQKTLNTIYF.

This clone was recorded a few times. This chain uses TRBV7-9 with TRBJ1-1; D remains unclear. Trimming removed 8 bases from V and 0 bases from J, with 4 bases in between. The germline V gene has CDR1 SEHNR and CDR2 FQNEAQ (reference sequence). The CDR3 has 11 amino acids. The CDR3 protein is CASQLNTEAFF. The CDR3, as DNA: TGTGCCAGCCAATTGAACACTGAAGCTTTCTTT.

This clone was seen just once. The chain is built from TRBV6-1 and TRBJ2-5, with 7 bases that match TRBD2. The end of the DNA is better explained by TRBJ2-7, so the J call may be wrong. Germline V CDR1 and CDR2: MNHNS, SASEGT. The CDR3 loop spans 15 amino acids. CDR3 DNA: TGTGCCAGCAGTCCCCTTGCCGGGAGGACCTACGAGCAGTACTTC. This codes for CASSPLAGRTYEQYF.

CDR3 bases: TGTGCCAGCAGCCCAGAGGGAACGGTGAATCAGCCCCAGCATTTT. Its translation is CASSPEGTVNQPQHF. J is TRBJ1-5 and V is TRBV9, with unresolved D. Germline CDR1 reads SGDLS; CDR2 reads YYNGEE. CDR3 length: 15 residues. The V end was cut by 4 bases, the J end by 4 bases, with 15 bases between.

The V call is TRBV30, the J call TRBJ2-7; D not resolved. V shed 2 bases and J shed 5 bases, with 7 bases lying between them. This CDR3 region has 11 residues. Germline CDR1 and CDR2: GTSNPN and SVGIG (reference sequence). The CDR3 nucleotides read TGTGCCTGGAGTCCAGGCCACGAGCAGTACTTC. This translates into CAWSPGHEQYF.

The V call is TRBV5-1, the J call TRBJ2-5, with 10 bases matching TRBD2. Germline lookup yields CDR1 SGHRS and CDR2 YFSETQ. The CDR3 contains 15 residues. Trimming at V came to 1 base and at J to 2 bases, leaving 2 bases not matched to a gene. CDR3 residues: CASSLQLAGQETQYF. In DNA form, the CDR3 reads TGCGCCAGCAGCTTGCAACTAGCGGGACAAGAGACCCAGTACTTC.

The rearrangement links TRBV18 to TRBJ1-4; D possibly corresponds to TRBD1 (6 bases). V lost 2 bases and J lost 0, with 19 bases in between. The CDR3 totals 19 residues. The germline gives CDR1 KGHSH, CDR2 LQKENI. In DNA, the CDR3 is TGTGCCAGCTCACCAAGACCTCGGACAGAAATTGCAACTAATGAAAAACTGTTTTTT. Translation: CASSPRPRTEIATNEKLFF.

This rearrangement joins TRBV29-1 to TRBJ2-3; TRBD2 is a possible D gene (5 bases). V dropped 2 bases and J dropped 5 bases, with 11 bases sitting between them. CDR1 and CDR2 from the germline V gene are SQVTM and ANQGSEA. The CDR3 sequence is 13 residues long. The CDR3 DNA is TGCAGCGTTGAAACGCGGGTGGAAGATACGCAGTATTTT. This codes for CSVETRVEDTQYF.

This clone was seen more than once but under ten times. The chain employs TRBV19 and TRBJ1-5; D gene uncertain. V lost 7 bases to trimming and J lost 5 bases, with 15 bases between them. This CDR3 region has 14 residues. Per the germline V gene, CDR1 is LNHDA and CDR2 is SQIVND (reference sequence). The CDR3 loop is CASTEGLRDQPQHF. The CDR3 coding sequence is TGTGCCAGTACGGAGGGCCTGAGGGATCAGCCCCAGCATTTT.

The genes are TRBV30 and TRBJ2-3, with D tentatively TRBD1 (5 bases). The V gene lost 5 bases and the J gene lost 6 bases, with 15 bases spanning the gap. CDR3 length: 13 residues. CDR1 and CDR2 from the germline V gene are GTSNPN and SVGIG (reference sequence). The CDR3 loop is CAWVLSPGDTQYF. CDR3 DNA: TGTGCCTGGGTACTGAGCCCAGGGGATACGCAGTATTTT. The whole variable domain, filled in from reference TRBV30 and TRBJ2-3, reads SQTIHQWPATLVQPVGSPLSLECTVEGTSNPNLYWYRQAAGRGLQLLFYSVGIGQISSEVPQNLSASRPQDRQFILSSKKLLLSDSGFYLCAWVLSPGDTQYFGPGTRLTVL.

This clone occurred a few times. V is TRBV5-1 and J is TRBJ1-4; D is ambiguous. V was shortened by 0 bases and J by 4 bases, with 4 bases between the two germline ends. The CDR3 consists of 13 residues. Germline V gene sequence: CDR1 SGHRS, CDR2 YFSETQ. CDR3 region: CASSLDINEKLFF. The CDR3 DNA sequence: TGCGCCAGCAGCTTGGACATTAATGAAAAACTGTTTTTT.

CDR3 region: CASSEEITGTETQYF. CDR3 nucleotides: TGTGCCAGCAGTGAAGAGATAACAGGGACAGAGACCCAGTACTTC. The gene calls are TRBV6-1 and TRBJ2-5; D is possibly TRBD1 (6 bases). Germline assignment: CDR1 MNHNS and CDR2 SASEGT. The V and J ends lost 1 base and 4 bases respectively, with 13 bases between them. This CDR3 region has 15 residues.